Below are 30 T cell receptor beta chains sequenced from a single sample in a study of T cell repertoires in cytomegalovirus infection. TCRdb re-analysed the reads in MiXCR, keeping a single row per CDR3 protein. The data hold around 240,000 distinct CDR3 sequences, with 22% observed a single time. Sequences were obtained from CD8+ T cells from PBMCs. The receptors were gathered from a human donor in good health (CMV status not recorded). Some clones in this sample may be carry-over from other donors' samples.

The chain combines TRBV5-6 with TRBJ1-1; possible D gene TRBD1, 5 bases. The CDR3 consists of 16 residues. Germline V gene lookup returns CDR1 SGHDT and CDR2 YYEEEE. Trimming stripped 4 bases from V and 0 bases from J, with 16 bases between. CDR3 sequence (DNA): TGTGCCAGCAGCCCCGGGACGGTATTTATGAACACTGAAGCTTTCTTT. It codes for CASSPGTVFMNTEAFF.

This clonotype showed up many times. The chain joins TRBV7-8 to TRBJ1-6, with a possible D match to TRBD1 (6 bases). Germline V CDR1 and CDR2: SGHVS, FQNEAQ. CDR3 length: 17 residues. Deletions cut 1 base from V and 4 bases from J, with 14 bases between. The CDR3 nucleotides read TGTGCCAGCAGCTTAGTCCCTGGACAGAAGTATAATTCACCCCTCCACTTT. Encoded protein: CASSLVPGQKYNSPLHF.

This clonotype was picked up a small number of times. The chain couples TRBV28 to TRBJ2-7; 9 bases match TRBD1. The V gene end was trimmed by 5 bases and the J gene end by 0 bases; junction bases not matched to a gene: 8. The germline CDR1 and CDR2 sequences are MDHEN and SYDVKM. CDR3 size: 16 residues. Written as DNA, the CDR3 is TGTGCCAGCAGTCACTCTCGGACAGGGGACTCCTACGAGCAGTACTTC. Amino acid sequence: CASSHSRTGDSYEQYF.

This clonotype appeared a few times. Here the CDR3 reads CASSLRFRVTEAFF. The CDR3 region has the DNA TGTGCCAGCAGCTTGAGGTTCAGGGTCACTGAAGCTTTCTTT. This sequence joins TRBV11-1 and TRBJ1-1, with a tentative D call TRBD1 (5 bases). Germline values: CDR1 SGHAT, CDR2 FQDESV (reference sequence). V gave up 3 bases and J gave up 4 bases, with 12 bases separating them. This CDR3 region has 14 residues.

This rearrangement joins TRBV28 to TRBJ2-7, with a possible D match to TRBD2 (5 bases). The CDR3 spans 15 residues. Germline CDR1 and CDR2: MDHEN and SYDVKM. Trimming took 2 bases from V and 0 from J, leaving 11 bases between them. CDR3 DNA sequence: TGTGCCAGCAGTTTAGGAGGAATTAGCTCCTACGAGCAGTACTTC. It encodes CASSLGGISSYEQYF.

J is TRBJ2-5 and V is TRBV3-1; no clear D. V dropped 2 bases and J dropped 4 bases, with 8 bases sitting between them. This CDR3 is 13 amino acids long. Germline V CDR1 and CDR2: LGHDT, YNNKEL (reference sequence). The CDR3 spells CASSQILGETQYF. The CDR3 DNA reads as TGTGCCAGCAGCCAAATACTCGGAGAGACCCAGTACTTC.

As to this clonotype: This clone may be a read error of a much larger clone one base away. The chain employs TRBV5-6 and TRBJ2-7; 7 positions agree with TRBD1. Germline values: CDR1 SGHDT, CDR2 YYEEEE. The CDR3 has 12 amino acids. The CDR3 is CTSSLDRRKQYF. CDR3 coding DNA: TGTACCAGCAGCTTGGACAGGAGGAAGCAGTACTTC.

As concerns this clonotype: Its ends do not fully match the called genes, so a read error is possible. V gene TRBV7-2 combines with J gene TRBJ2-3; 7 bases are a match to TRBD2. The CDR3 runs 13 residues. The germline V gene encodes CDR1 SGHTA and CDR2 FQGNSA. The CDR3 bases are TGTGCCAGCAGGTCGACTAGCATAGATACGCAGTATTTT. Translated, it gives CASRSTSIDTQYF.

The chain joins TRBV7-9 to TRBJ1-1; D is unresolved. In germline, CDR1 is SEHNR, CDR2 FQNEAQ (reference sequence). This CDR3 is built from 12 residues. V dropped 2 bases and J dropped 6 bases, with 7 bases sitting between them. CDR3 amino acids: CASSLLEAEAFF. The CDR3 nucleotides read TGTGCCAGCAGCTTACTGGAGGCTGAAGCTTTCTTT.

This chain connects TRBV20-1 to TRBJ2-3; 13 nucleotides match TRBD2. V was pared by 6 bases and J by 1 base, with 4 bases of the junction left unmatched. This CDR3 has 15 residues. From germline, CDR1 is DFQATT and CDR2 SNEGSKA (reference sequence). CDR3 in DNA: TGCAGTGCCAGGACTAGCGGGGGCCGCACAGATACGCAGTATTTT. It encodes CSARTSGGRTDTQYF.

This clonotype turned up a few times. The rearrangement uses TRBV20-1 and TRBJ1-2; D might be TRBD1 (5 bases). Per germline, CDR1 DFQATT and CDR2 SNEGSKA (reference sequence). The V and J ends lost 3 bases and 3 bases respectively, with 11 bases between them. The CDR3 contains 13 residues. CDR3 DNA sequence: TGCAGTGCTAGGGACACTCGTGACTATGGCTACACCTTC. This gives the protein CSARDTRDYGYTF.

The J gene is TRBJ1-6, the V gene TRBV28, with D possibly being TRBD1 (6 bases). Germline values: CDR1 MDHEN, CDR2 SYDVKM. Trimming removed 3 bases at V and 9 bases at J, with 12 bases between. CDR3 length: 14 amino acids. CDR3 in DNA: TGTGCCAGCAGTTTCAAGAGGGGGGGTTCACCCCTCCACTTT. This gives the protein CASSFKRGGSPLHF. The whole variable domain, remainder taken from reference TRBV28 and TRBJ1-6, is DVKVTQSSRYLVKRTGEKVFLECVQDMDHENMFWYRQDPGLGLRLIYFSYDVKMKEKGDIPEGYSVSREKKERFSLILESASTNQTSMYLCASSFKRGGSPLHFGNGTRLTVT.

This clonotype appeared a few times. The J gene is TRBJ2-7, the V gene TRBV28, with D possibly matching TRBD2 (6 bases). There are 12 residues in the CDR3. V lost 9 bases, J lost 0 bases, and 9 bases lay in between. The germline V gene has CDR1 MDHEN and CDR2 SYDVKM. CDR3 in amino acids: CASWDFSYEQYF. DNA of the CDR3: TGTGCCAGTTGGGACTTCTCCTACGAGCAGTACTTC.

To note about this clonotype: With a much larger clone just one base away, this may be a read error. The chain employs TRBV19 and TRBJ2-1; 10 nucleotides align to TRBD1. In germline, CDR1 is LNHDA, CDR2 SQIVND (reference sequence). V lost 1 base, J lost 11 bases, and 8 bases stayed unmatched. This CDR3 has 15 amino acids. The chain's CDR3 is CASSIADRGSNKQFF. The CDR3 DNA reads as TGTGCCAGTAGTATAGCGGACAGGGGGTCGAATAAGCAGTTCTTC.

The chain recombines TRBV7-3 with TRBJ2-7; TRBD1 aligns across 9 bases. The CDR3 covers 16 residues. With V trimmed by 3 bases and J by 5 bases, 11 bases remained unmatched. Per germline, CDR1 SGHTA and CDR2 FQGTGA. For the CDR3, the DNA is TGTGCCAGCAGCTTGACAGGGGGTACAACTTTCGACGAGCAGTACTTC. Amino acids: CASSLTGGTTFDEQYF.

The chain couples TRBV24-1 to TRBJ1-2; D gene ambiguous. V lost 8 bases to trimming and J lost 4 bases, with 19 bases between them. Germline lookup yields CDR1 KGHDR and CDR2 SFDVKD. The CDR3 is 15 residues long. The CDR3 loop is CATKRERRGVYGYTF. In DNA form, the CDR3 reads TGTGCCACCAAACGGGAACGGCGGGGAGTCTATGGCTACACCTTC.

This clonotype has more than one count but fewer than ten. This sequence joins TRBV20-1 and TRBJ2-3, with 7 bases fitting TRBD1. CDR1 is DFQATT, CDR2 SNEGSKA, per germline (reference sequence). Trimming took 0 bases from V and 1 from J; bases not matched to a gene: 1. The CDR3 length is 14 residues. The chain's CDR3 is CSAREGQGTDTQYF. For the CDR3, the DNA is TGCAGTGCTAGAGAAGGACAGGGCACAGATACGCAGTATTTT.

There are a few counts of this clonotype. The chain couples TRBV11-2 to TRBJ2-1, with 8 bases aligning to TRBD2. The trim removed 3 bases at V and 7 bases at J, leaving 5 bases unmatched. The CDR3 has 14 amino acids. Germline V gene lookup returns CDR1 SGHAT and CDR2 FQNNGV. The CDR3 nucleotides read TGTGCCAGCAGCTTCCTACTAGCGGAGAATGAGCAGTTCTTC. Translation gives CASSFLLAENEQFF.

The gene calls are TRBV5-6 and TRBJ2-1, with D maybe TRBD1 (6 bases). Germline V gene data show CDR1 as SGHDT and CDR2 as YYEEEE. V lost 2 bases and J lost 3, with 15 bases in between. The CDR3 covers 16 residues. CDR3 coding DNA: TGTGCCAGCAGCTTCGCTACCGGGACATACTACAATGAGCAGTTCTTC. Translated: CASSFATGTYYNEQFF. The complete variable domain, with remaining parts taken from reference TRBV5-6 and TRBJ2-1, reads DAGVTQSPTHLIKTRGQQVTLRCSPKSGHDTVSWYQQALGQGPQFIFQYYEEEERQRGNFPDRFSGHQFPNYSSELNVNALLLGDSALYLCASSFATGTYYNEQFFGPGTRLTVL.

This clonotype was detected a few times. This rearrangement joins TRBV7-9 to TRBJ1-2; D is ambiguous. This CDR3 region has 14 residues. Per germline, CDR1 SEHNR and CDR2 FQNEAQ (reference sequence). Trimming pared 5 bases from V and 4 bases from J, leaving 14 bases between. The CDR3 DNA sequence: TGTGCCAGCAGCCCCCCAGGCCGGGGCTATGGCTACACCTTC. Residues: CASSPPGRGYGYTF.

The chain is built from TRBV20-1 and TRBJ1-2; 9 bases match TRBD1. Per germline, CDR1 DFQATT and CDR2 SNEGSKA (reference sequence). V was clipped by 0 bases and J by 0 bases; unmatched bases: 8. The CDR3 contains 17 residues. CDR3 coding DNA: TGCAGTGCTAGAGATATGGGACAGGGACTGACTAACTATGGCTACACCTTC. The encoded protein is CSARDMGQGLTNYGYTF.

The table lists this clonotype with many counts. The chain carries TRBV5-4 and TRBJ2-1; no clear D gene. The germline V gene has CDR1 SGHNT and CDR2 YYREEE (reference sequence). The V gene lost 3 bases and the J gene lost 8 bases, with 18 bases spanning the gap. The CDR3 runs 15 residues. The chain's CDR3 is CASSSEGFPIDEQFF. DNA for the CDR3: TGTGCCAGCAGCTCCGAAGGCTTCCCGATTGATGAGCAGTTCTTC.

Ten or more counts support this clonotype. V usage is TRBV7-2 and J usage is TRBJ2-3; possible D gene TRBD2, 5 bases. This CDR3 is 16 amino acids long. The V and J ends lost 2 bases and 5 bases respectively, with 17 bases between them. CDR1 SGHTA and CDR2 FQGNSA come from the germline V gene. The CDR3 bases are TGTGCCAGCAGCTTACCCGAAACCATACTAGGAGATACGCAGTATTTT. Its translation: CASSLPETILGDTQYF.

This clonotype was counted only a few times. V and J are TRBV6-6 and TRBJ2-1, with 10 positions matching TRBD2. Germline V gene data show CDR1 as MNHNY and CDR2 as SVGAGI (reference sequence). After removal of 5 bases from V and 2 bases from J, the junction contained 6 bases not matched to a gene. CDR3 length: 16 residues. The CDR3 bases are TGTGCCAGCAGTCCTATAGCGGGGGGAGCCTACAATGAGCAGTTCTTC. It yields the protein CASSPIAGGAYNEQFF.

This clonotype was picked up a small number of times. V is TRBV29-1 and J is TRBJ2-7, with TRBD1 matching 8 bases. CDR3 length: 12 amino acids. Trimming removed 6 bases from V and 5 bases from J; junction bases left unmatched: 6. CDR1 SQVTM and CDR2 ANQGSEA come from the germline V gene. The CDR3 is CSVRDRPDEQYF. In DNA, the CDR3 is TGCAGCGTCCGGGACAGGCCGGACGAGCAGTACTTC.

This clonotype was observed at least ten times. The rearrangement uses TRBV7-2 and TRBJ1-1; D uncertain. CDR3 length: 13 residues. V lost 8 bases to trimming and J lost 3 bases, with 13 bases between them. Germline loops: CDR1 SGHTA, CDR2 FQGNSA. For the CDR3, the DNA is TGTGCCAGCTTTATCGGGTGGGACACTGAAGCTTTCTTT. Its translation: CASFIGWDTEAFF.

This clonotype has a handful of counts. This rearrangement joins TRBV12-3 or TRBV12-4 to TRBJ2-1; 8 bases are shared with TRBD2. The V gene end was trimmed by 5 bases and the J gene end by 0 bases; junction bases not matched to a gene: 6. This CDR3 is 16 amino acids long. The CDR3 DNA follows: TGTGCCAGCAGTCCACAGCGGGGGAGCTCCTACAATGAGCAGTTCTTC. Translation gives CASSPQRGSSYNEQFF.

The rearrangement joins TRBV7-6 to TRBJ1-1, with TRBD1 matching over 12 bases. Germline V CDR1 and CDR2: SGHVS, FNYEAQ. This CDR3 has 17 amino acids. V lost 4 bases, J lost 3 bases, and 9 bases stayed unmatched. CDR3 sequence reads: CASSSAMGQGADTEAFF. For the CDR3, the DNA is TGTGCCAGCAGCTCCGCCATGGGACAGGGGGCCGACACTGAAGCTTTCTTT.

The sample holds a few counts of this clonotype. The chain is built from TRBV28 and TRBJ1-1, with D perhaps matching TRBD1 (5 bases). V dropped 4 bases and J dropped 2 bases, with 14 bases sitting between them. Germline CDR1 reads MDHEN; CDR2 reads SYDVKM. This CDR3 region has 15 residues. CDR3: CASSWGWGLNTEAFF. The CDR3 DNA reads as TGTGCCAGCAGTTGGGGTTGGGGCTTAAACACTGAAGCTTTCTTT.

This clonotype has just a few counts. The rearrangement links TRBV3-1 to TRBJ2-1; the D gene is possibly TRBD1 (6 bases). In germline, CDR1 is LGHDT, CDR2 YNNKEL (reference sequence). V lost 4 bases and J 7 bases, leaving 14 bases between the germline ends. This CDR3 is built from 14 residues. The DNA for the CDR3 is TGTGCCAGCAGCCCATACGACAGGACGAATGAGCAGTTCTTC. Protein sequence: CASSPYDRTNEQFF.